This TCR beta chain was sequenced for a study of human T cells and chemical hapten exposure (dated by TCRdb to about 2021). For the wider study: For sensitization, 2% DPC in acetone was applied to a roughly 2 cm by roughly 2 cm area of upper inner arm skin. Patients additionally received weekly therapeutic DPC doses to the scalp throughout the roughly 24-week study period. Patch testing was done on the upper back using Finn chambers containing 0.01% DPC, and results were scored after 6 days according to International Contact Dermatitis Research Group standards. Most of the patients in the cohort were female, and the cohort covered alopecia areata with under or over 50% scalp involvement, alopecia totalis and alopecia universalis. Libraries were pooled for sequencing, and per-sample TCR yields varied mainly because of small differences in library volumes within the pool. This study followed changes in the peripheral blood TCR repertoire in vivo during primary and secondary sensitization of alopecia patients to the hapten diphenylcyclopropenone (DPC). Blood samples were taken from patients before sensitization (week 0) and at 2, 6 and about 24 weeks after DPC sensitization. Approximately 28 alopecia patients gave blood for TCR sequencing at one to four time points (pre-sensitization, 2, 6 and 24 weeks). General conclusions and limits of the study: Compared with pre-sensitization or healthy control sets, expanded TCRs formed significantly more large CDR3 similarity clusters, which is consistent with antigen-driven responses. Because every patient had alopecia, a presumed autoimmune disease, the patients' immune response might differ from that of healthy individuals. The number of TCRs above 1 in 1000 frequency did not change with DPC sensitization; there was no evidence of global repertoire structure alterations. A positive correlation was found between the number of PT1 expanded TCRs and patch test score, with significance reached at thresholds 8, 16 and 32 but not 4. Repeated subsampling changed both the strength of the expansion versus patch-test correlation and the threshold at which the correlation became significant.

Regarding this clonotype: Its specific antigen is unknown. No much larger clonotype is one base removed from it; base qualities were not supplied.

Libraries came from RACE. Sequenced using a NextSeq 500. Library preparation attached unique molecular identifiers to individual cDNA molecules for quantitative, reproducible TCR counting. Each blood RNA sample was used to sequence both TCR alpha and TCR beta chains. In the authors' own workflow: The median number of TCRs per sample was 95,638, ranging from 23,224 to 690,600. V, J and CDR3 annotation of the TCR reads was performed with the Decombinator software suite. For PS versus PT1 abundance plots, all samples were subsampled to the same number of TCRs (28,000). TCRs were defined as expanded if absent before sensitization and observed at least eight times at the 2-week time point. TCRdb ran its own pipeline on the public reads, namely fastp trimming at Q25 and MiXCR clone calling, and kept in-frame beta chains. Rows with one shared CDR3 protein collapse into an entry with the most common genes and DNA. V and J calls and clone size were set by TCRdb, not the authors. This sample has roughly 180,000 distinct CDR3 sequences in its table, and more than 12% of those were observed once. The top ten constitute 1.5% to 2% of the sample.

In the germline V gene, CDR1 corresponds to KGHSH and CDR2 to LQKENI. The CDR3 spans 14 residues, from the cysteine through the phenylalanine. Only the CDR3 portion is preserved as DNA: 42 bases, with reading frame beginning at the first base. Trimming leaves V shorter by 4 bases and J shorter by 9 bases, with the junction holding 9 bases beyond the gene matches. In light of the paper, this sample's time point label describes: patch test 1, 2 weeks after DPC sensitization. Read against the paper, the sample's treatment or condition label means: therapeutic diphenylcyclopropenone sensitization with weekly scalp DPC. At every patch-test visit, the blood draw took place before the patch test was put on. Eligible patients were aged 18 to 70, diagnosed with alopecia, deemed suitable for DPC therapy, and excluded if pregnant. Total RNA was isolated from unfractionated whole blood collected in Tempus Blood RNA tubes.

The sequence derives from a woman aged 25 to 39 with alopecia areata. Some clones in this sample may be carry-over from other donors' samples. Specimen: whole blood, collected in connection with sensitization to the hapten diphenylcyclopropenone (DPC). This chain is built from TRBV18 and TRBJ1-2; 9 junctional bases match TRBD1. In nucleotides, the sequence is TGTGCCAGCTCACTAGGACAGGGGTCCAGCCGCTACACCTTC. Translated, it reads CASSLGQGSSRYTF.